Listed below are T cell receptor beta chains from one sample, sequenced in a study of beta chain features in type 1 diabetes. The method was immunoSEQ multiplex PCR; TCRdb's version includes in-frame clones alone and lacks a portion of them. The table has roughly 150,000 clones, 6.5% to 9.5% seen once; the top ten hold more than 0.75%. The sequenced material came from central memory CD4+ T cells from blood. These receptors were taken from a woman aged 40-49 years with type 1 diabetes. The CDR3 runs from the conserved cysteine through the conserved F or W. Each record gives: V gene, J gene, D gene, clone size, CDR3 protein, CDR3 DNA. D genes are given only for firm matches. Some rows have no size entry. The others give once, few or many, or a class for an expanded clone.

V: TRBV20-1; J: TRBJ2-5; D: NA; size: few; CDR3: CSAREGSLLDF; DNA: TGCAGTGCTAGAGAGGGCTCACTCTTGGACTTC
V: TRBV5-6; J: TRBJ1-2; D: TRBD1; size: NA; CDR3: CASSQATTGEIYGYTF; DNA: TGTGCCAGCAGCCAAGCAACAACAGGGGAAATCTATGGCTACACCTTC
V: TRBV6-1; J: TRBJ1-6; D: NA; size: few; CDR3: CASSEMSSYNSPLHF; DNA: TGTGCCAGCAGTGAAATGAGCTCCTATAATTCACCCCTCCACTTT
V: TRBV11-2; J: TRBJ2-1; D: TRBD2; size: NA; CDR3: CASSLKLAGDNEQFF; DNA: TGTGCCAGCAGCTTAAAGCTAGCGGGGGACAATGAGCAGTTCTTC
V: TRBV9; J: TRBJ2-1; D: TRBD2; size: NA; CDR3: CASSVVGAGGYNEQFF; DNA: TGTGCCAGCAGCGTAGTAGGAGCGGGAGGATACAATGAGCAGTTCTTC
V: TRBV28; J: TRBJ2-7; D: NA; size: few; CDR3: CASSLYRERNEQYF; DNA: TGTGCCAGCAGTTTGTACAGGGAGCGGAACGAGCAGTACTTC
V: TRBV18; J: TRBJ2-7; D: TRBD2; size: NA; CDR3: CASSPFAGGPVEQYF; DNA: TGTGCCAGCTCACCTTTTGCGGGAGGGCCGGTGGAGCAGTACTTC
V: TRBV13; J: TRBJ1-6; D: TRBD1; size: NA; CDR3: CASSPEGTVYNSPLHF; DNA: TGTGCCAGCAGCCCAGAGGGGACAGTATATAATTCACCCCTCCACTTT
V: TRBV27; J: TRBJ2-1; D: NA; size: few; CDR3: CASSSYSESSYNEQFF; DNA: TGTGCCAGCAGTTCCTATAGCGAAAGCTCCTACAATGAGCAGTTCTTC
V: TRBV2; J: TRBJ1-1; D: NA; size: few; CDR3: CASSPRSRRGAFF; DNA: TGTGCCAGCAGCCCGAGGTCCCGACGGGGAGCTTTCTTT
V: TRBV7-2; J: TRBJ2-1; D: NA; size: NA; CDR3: CASSLGSSSYNEQFF; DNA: TGTGCCAGCAGCTTAGGCTCGAGCTCCTACAATGAGCAGTTCTTC
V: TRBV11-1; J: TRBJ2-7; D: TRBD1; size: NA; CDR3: CASSSGQGKSSYEQYF; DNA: TGTGCCAGCAGCTCAGGACAGGGGAAATCCTCCTACGAGCAGTACTTC
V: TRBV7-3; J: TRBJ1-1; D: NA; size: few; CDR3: CASSLGHANTEAFF; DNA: TGTGCCAGCAGCTTAGGACACGCGAACACTGAAGCTTTCTTT
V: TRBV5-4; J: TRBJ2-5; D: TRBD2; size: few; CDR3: CASSSGLAGRRETQYF; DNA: TGTGCCAGCAGCTCAGGACTAGCGGGACGCCGGGAGACCCAGTACTTC
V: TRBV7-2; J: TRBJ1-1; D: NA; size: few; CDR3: CASIDSSLGARGTEAFF; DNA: TGTGCCAGCATCGACTCCTCCCTTGGGGCGCGGGGCACTGAAGCTTTCTTT
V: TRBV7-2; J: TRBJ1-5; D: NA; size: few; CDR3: CATTTVPSNQPQHF; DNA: TGTGCCACCACGACAGTGCCTTCCAATCAGCCCCAGCATTTT
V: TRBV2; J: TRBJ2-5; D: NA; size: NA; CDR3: CASSLREETQYF; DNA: TGTGCCAGCAGCCTCAGGGAAGAGACCCAGTACTTC
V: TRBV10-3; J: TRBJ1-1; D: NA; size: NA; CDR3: CAEWEGPGTEAFF; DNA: TGTGCGGAATGGGAGGGGCCGGGCACTGAAGCTTTCTTT
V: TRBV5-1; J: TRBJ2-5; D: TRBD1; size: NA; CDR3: CASRSGQQETQYF; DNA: TGCGCCAGCAGATCGGGACAGCAAGAGACCCAGTACTTC
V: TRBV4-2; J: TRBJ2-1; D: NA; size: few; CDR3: CASSLYSTSRVGNEQFF; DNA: TGTGCCAGCAGCCTCTACTCCACTAGTCGGGTAGGGAATGAGCAGTTCTTC
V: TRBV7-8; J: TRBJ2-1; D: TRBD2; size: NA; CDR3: CASSPGTSGSYNEQFF; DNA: TGTGCCAGCAGCCCTGGGACTAGCGGCAGCTACAATGAGCAGTTCTTC
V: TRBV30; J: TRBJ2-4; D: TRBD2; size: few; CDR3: CAWSVAGVSWYF; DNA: TGTGCCTGGAGTGTAGCGGGGGTCTCGTGGTACTTC
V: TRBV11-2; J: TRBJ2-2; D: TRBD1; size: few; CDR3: CASRPPGTGNTGELFF; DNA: TGTGCCAGCCGGCCCCCCGGGACAGGGAACACCGGGGAGCTGTTTTTT
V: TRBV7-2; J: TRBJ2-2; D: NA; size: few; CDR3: CASSLVPVTGELFF; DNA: TGTGCCAGCAGCTTAGTTCCAGTCACCGGGGAGCTGTTTTTT
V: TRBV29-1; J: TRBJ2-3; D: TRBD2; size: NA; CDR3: CSVGDLASGGGDTQYF; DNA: TGCAGCGTGGGAGATTTGGCTAGCGGGGGTGGCGATACGCAGTATTTT
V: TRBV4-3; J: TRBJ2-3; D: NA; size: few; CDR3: CASSQGQSDTQYF; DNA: TGCGCCAGCAGCCAAGGCCAGTCAGATACGCAGTATTTT
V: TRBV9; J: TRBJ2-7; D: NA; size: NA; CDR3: CASSRDIAYEQYF; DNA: TGTGCCAGCAGCCGGGACATTGCCTACGAGCAGTACTTC
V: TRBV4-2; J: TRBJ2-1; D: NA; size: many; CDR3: CASSHSSPVEGALF; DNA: TGTGCCAGCAGCCATTCTTCCCCGGTGGAGGGGGCTCTCTTC
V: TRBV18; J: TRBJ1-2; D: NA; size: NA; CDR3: CASSPPTRNSYGYTF; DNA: TGTGCCAGCTCACCACCAACTCGGAACAGCTATGGCTACACCTTC
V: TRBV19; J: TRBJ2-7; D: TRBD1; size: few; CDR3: CASSAPGQAPYEQYF; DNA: TGTGCCAGTAGTGCACCGGGACAGGCACCCTACGAGCAGTACTTC
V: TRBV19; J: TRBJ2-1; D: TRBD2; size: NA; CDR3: CASSSWTSGSNEQFF; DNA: TGTGCCAGTAGTAGCTGGACTAGCGGGAGCAATGAGCAGTTCTTC
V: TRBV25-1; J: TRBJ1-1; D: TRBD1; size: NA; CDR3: CASSVPGTGLTAFF; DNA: TGTGCCAGCAGTGTCCCCGGGACAGGTCTGACGGCTTTCTTT
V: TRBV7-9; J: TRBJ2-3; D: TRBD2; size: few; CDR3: CASSFGSGGSDTQYF; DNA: TGTGCCAGCAGCTTCGGAAGCGGGGGTAGTGATACGCAGTATTTT
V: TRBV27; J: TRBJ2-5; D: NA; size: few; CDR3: CASSSSPWGGETQYF; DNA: TGTGCCAGCAGTTCCAGCCCCTGGGGAGGAGAGACCCAGTACTTC
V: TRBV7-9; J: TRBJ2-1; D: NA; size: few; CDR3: CASSLRSQGRNEQFF; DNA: TGTGCCAGCAGCTTACGGTCCCAGGGGCGGAATGAGCAGTTCTTC
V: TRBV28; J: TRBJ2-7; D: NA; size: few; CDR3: CASSTRQAQYF; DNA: TGTGCCAGCAGTACCCGACAGGCGCAGTACTTC
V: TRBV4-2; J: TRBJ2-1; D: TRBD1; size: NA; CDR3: CASSLRTGGGNEQFF; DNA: TGTGCCAGCAGCCTCCGGACAGGGGGCGGGAATGAGCAGTTCTTC
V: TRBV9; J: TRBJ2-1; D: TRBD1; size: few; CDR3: CASSGTGDPYNEQFF; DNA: TGTGCCAGCAGCGGAACAGGGGACCCCTACAATGAGCAGTTCTTC
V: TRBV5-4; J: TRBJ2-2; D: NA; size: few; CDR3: CASSLASSPTGELFF; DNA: TGTGCCAGCAGCTTGGCCTCTAGCCCTACCGGGGAGCTGTTTTTT
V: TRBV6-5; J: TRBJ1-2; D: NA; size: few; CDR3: CASSYSSGLRYGYTF; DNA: TGTGCCAGCAGTTACTCGAGCGGACTCCGCTATGGCTACACCTTC
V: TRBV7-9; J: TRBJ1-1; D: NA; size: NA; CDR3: CASSLVSDTEAFF; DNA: TGTGCCAGCAGCTTAGTGTCGGACACTGAAGCTTTCTTT
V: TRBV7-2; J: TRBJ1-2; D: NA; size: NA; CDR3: CASTRTEAHNYGYTF; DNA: TGTGCCAGCACACGGACAGAAGCTCATAACTATGGCTACACCTTC
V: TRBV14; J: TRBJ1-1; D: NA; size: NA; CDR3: CASSLLPGGQTEAFF; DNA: TGTGCCAGCAGCCTCCTCCCGGGAGGGCAGACTGAAGCTTTCTTT
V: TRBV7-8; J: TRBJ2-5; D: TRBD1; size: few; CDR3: CASSARTGAGETQYF; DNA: TGTGCCAGCAGCGCAAGAACAGGGGCCGGGGAGACCCAGTACTTC
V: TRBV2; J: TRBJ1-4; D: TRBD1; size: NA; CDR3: CASRLQGTNEKLFF; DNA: TGTGCCAGCAGACTACAGGGGACTAATGAAAAACTGTTTTTT
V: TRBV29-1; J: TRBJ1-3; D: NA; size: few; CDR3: CSAPFGNTIYF; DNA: TGCAGCGCTCCCTTCGGAAACACCATATATTTT
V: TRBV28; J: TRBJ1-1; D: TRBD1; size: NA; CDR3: CASSPRQGVRTEAFF; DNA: TGTGCCAGCAGTCCGAGACAGGGGGTACGGACTGAAGCTTTCTTT
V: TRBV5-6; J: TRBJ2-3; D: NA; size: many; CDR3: CASSQRTAASTDTQYF; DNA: TGTGCCAGCAGCCAGCGGACTGCAGCGAGCACAGATACGCAGTATTTT
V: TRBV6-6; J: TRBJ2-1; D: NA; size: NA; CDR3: CASSYSGYEQFF; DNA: TGTGCCAGCAGTTATTCGGGGTATGAGCAGTTCTTC
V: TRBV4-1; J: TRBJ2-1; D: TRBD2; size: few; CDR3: CASSQPGTSGHEQFF; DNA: TGCGCCAGCAGCCAACCCGGGACTAGCGGCCATGAGCAGTTCTTC